The entry below gives a single TCR beta chain sequence along with its context. Antigen specificity is unknown. The data derive from a study of lymphopenia after photon versus proton radiotherapy. The study, taken as a whole, reports: Post-nadir TCR diversity decline inversely tracked overall survival among those who died. Under photons, naive T cells and diversity fell while effector/memory populations rose. Post-nadir diversity loss with photons came from oligoclonal expansion, particularly CD8+ Temra cells.

Here immunoSEQ multiplex PCR was the method, and the copy in TCRdb shows in-frame clones only, minus some. The data contain fewer than 45,000 clones, more than 70% of them singletons. Trimming took off 4 bases at V and 6 bases at J, with 20 bases between the two ends. The CDR3 has 15 residues. CDR1 is SGDLS, CDR2 YYNGEE, per germline. This clonotype originated in a woman between 70 and 85 years old with pancreatic cancer. Some clones in this sample may be carry-over from other donors' samples. The source was peripheral blood, collected from a patient treated with proton-based radiotherapy. This chain joins TRBV9 and TRBJ2-7, with D perhaps TRBD1 (7 bases). CDR3 sequence: CASSPQGGQGGEQYF. CDR3 bases: TGTGCCAGCAGCCCCCAGGGGGGACAAGGCGGCGAGCAGTACTTC.